This is a list of T cell receptor beta chains from one sample in a study of regulatory T cells in long-lasting Graves disease. TCRdb redid the calling of the multiplex PCR reads with MiXCR, one entry per CDR3 protein. This table has around 450,000 distinct CDR3 sequences, over 14% appearing once. This sample was also put to use in a study of T cells in Graves' hyperthyroidism and ophthalmopathy.

The material was peripheral blood mononuclear cells (PBMCs), obtained at new diagnosis, from a patient treated with antithyroid drugs. The receptors derive from a woman aged 40-49 years with Graves disease. Both conserved end residues are trimmed from each CDR3. Only some rows state a clone size, as once, few, many or a class for expanded clones.

cdr3_length	v_call	j_call	clone_size	cdr3_aa
13	TRBV2	TRBJ2-7	NA	ASSASITGANEQY
9	TRBV6-2/TRBV6-3	TRBJ2-1	NA	ASGNGIEQF
12	TRBV25-1	TRBJ1-5	many	ASSDRKSNQPQH
13	TRBV28	TRBJ2-5	NA	ASSYRGSRGETQY
11	TRBV10-3	TRBJ1-1	many	AIQGVLNTEAF
12	TRBV11-3	TRBJ1-1	many	ASSEEQGITEAF
13	TRBV27	TRBJ2-7	NA	ASLPSGGLGYEQY
18	TRBV7-8	TRBJ2-4	many	ASSFGLQGLAGLAKNIQY
13	TRBV6-2/TRBV6-3	TRBJ1-5	NA	ASSYGQGWGQPQH
10	TRBV9	TRBJ2-3	NA	ASSSRQGWLY
15	TRBV5-8	TRBJ2-2	NA	ASSLAGGISNTGELF
14	TRBV3-1	TRBJ2-3	NA	ASSPTLAGGWDTQY
13	TRBV7-9	TRBJ2-2	many	ASRERRELAGELF
12	TRBV24-1	TRBJ1-1	many	ATGDGPSGTEAF
12	TRBV19	TRBJ2-7	NA	ASSQTARSYEQY
12	TRBV6-5	TRBJ2-1	NA	ASSLSLRYNEQF
11	TRBV10-2	TRBJ2-7	many	ASGEGRTYEQY
11	TRBV20-1	TRBJ2-7	few	SASRTGGGEQY
10	TRBV29-1	TRBJ1-1	NA	SVVGDSTEAF
13	TRBV28	TRBJ1-1	many	ASSSISPRGLEAF
14	TRBV5-8	TRBJ1-5	few	ASSLYRGPSNQPQH
10	TRBV29-1	TRBJ1-1	many	SADSQNTEAF
10	TRBV12-3/TRBV12-4	TRBJ2-1	many	ATGTDYNEQF
12	TRBV12-3/TRBV12-4	TRBJ2-7	many	ASSSSTGFYEQY